A selection of T cell receptor beta chains follows, all from one sample in a study of shared clonotypes between healthy human individuals. The repertoire was sequenced with immunoSEQ multiplex PCR; TCRdb's copy has only in-frame clones and lacks some. This sample has some 2,500,000 clones, with under 95% found just once. Sequenced: naive CD4+ T cells from PBMCs. All receptors come from a man younger than 30 in good health. Some clones in this sample may be carry-over from other donors' samples. CDR3s include the opening cysteine and the closing phenylalanine or tryptophan. D genes are given only for firm matches.

V	D	CDR3
TRBV5-1	TRBD2	CASSLAVAGTRNEQFF
TRBV28	TRBD1	CASSQGGPNEKLFF
TRBV7-2	TRBD2	CASSFQRGQETQYF
TRBV19	-	CASSSERENSGNTIYF
TRBV7-9	-	CASSLGTTPGADTQYF
TRBV30	TRBD1	CAWNGKQGAAGELFF
TRBV4-2	-	CASSQDRTGRSYEQYF
TRBV2	-	CASKFGRDPEGYTF
TRBV2	-	CASSVKGYEQYF
TRBV11-2	-	CASSPGTVNTEAFF
TRBV9	TRBD1	CASSYSPFETGGLSGNTIYF
TRBV4-3	-	CASSLGLDSYNEQFF
TRBV5-4	TRBD1	CASSPGQGAGGTEAFF
TRBV7-2	-	CASSPHTGLPNYGYTF
TRBV25-1	-	CASSDPGRLNTEAFF
TRBV4-1	TRBD2	CASSRMSGNAHNEQFF
TRBV18	-	CASSPRVFQGGSSYNEQFF
TRBV5-1	-	CASSLGTNTGELFF
TRBV5-5	-	CASSRTVMVGYTF
TRBV5-4	-	CASSLGLPTYEQYF
TRBV6-1	TRBD1	CASSLTGEYYGYTF
TRBV9	-	CASSPLTPMGTLFF
TRBV28	-	CASSLRGGLGEQYF
TRBV5-1	TRBD2	CASSGSGRAGFGETQYF
TRBV5-1	-	CASSLVLAVGNEQFF
TRBV5-4	-	CASSLLPIGDTQYF
TRBV6-1	-	CASSVAGGRVYEQYF
TRBV5-5	-	CASSLYRVNYEQYF
TRBV9	-	CASSVGRGISDTEAFF
TRBV25-1	-	CASRKIGQGGVEQYF
TRBV12-5	-	CASGNPNQPQHF
TRBV28	-	CASNITPGQMGSEAFF
TRBV6-1	-	CASSERGRVGNQPQHF
TRBV5-6	TRBD1	CASSIRTGGIETQYF
TRBV5-4	-	CASSLGFGVSGYTF
TRBV7-9	-	CASSLLRPYEQYF
TRBV7-8	-	CASKRNVEQFF
TRBV27	-	CASSFLGDVYEQYF
TRBV7-7	-	CASSLLRSNEQFF
TRBV9	-	CASSASSVGNSPLHF
TRBV4-3	-	CASSQAGDSYEQYF
TRBV10-1	TRBD2	CASSGTDTSGSSYEQYF
TRBV30	-	CAWRPGLMNTEAFF
TRBV7-6	TRBD2	CASSRRGGSSYEQYF
TRBV2	TRBD2	CASRLAGVTGELFF
TRBV5-1	-	CASSLELLWPQYF